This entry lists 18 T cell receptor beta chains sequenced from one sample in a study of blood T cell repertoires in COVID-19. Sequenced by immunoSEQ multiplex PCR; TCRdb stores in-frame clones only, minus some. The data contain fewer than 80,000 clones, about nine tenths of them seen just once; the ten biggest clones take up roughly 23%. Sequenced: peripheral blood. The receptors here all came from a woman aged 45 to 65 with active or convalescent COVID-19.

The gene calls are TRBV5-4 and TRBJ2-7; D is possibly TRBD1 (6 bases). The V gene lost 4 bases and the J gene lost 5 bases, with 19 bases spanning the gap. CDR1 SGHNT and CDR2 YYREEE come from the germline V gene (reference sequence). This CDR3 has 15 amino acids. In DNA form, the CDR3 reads TGTGCCAGCAGCCCACGGGACAAACGCTTCCACGAGCAGTACTTC. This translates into CASSPRDKRFHEQYF.

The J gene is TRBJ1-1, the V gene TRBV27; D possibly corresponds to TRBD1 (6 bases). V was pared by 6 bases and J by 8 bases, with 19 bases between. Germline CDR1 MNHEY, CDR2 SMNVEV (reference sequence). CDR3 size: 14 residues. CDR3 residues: CASSFQGLGVEAFF. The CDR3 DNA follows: TGTGCCAGCAGCTTCCAGGGGCTGGGGGTAGAAGCTTTCTTT.

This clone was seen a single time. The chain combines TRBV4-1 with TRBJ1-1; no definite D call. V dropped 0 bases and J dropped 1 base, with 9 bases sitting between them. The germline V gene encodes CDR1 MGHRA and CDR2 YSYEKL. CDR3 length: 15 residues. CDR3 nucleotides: TGCGCCAGCAGCCAAGACGTGCAGGAGAACACTGAAGCTTTCTTT. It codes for CASSQDVQENTEAFF.

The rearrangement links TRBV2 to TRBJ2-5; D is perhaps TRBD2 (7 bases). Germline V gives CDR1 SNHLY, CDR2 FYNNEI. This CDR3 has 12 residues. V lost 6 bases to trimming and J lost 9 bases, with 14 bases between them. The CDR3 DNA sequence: TGTGCCAGCAGCGAGGGGGGGGAGGCCCAGTACTTC. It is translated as CASSEGGEAQYF. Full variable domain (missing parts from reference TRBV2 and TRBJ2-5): EPEVTQTPSHQVTQMGQEVILRCVPISNHLYFYWYRQILGQKVEFLVSFYNNEISEKSEIFDDQFSVERPDGSNFTLKIRSTKLEDSAMYFCASSEGGEAQYFGPGTRLLVL.

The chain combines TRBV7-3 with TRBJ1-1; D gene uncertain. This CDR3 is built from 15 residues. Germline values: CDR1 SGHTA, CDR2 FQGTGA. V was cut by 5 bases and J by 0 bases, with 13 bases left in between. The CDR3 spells CASSSGRIMNTEAFF. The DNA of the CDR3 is TGTGCCAGCAGCAGCGGACGGATTATGAACACTGAAGCTTTCTTT.

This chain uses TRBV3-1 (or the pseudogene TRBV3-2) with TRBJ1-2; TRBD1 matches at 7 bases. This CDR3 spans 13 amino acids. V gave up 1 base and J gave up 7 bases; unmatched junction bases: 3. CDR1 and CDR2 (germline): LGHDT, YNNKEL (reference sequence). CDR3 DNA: TGTGCCAGCAGCCAAGGACAGGGATTTGGCTACACCTTC. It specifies CASSQGQGFGYTF.

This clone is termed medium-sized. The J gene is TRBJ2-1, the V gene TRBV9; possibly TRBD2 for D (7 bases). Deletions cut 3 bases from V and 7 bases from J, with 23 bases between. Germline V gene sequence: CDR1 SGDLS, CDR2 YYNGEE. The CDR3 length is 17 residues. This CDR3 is CASSEPLEGGGWNEQFF. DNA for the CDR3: TGTGCCAGCAGCGAGCCCCTCGAGGGAGGGGGGTGGAATGAGCAGTTCTTC.

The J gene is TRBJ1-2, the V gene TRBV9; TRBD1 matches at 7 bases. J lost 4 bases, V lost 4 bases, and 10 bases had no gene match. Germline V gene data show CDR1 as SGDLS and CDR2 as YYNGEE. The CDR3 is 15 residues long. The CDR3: CASSPRGGVSYGYTF. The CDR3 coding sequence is TGTGCCAGCAGCCCCCGAGGGGGCGTTTCCTATGGCTACACCTTC. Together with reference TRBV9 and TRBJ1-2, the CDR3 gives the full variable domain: DSGVTQTPKHLITATGQRVTLRCSPRSGDLSVYWYQQSLDQGLQFLIQYYNGEERAKGNILERFSAQQFPDLHSELNLSSLELGDSALYFCASSPRGGVSYGYTFGSGTRLTVV.

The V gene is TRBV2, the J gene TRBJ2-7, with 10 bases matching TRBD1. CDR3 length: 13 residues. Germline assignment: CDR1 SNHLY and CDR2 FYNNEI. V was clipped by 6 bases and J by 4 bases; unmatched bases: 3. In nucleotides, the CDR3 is TGTGCCAGCAGCCGGGACAGGGGATACGAGCAGTACTTC. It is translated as CASSRDRGYEQYF.

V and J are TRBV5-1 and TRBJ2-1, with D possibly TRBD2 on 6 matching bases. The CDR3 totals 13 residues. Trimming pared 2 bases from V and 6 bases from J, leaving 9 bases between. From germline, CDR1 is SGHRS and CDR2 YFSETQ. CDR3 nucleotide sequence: TGCGCCAGCAGCTTCGACGGGAGCAATGAGCAGTTCTTC. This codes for CASSFDGSNEQFF.

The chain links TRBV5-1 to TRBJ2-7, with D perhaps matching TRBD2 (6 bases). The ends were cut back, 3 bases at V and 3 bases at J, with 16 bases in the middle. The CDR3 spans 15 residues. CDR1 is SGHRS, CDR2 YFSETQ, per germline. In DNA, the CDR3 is TGCGCCAGCAGCTCAAGGGCGGAGGGAGTCTACGAGCAGTACTTC. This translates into CASSSRAEGVYEQYF.

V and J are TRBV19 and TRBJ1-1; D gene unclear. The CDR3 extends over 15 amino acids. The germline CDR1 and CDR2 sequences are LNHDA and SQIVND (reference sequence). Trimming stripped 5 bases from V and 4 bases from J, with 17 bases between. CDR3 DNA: TGTGCCAGTAGTGAAGGGAGGGTTCCGGGCACTGAAGCTTTCTTT. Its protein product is CASSEGRVPGTEAFF.

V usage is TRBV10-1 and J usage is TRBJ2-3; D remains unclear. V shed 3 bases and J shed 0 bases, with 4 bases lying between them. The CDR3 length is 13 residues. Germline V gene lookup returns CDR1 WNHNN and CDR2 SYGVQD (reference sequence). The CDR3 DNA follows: TGCGCCAGCAGTGACGGTAGCACAGATACGCAGTATTTT. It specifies CASSDGSTDTQYF.

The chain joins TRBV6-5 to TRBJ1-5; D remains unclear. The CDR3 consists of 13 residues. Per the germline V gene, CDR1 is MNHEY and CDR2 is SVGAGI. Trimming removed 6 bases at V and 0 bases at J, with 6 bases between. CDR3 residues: CASSSLSNQPQHF. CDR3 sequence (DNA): TGTGCCAGCAGCTCACTTAGCAATCAGCCCCAGCATTTT.

The chain's CDR3 is CACTGTTTFEGETQYF. In DNA, the CDR3 is TGCGCCTGCACGGGGACTACCACTTTTGAGGGCGAGACCCAGTACTTC. V is TRBV10-2 and J is TRBJ2-5; 7 bases are a match to TRBD2. The CDR3 loop spans 16 amino acids. Germline CDR1 reads WSHSY; CDR2 reads SAAADI. V shed 11 bases, J shed 5 bases, and the junction held 20 bases outside the gene matches.

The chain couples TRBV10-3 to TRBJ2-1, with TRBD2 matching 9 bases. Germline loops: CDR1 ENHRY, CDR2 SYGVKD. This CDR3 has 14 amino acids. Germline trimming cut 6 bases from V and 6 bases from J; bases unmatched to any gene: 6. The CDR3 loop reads CAIRRSGRTNEQFF. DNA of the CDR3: TGTGCCATCAGACGTAGCGGGAGAACCAATGAGCAGTTCTTC.

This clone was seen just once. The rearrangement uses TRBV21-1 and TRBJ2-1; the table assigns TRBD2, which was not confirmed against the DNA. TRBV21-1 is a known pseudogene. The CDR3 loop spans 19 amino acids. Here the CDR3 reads CASSKASRIWLAGDNEQFF. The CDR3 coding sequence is TGTGCCAGCAGCAAAGCGTCCCGTATTTGGCTAGCGGGAGACAATGAGCAGTTCTTC.

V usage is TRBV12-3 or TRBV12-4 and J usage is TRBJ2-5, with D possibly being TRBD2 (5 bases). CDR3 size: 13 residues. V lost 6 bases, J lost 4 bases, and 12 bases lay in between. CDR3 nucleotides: TGTGCCAGCAGCCTCCCCCGGGGAGAGACCCAGTACTTC. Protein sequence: CASSLPRGETQYF.